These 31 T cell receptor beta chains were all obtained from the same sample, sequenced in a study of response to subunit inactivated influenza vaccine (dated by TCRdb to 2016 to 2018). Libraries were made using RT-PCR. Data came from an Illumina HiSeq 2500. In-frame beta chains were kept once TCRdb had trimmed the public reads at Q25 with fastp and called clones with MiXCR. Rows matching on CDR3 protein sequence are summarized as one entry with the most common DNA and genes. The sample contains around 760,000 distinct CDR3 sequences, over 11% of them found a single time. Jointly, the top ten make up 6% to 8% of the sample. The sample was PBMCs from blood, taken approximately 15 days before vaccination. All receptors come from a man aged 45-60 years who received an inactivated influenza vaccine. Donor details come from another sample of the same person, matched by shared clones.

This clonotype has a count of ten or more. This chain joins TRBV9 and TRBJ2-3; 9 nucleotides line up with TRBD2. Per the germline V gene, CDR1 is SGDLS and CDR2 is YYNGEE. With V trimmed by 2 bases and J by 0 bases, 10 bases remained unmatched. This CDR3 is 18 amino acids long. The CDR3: CASSVGWRGGASTDTQYF. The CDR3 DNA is TGTGCCAGCAGCGTGGGATGGCGGGGGGGCGCAAGCACAGATACGCAGTATTTT. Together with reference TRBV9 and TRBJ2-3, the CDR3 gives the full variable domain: DSGVTQTPKHLITATGQRVTLRCSPRSGDLSVYWYQQSLDQGLQFLIQYYNGEERAKGNILERFSAQQFPDLHSELNLSSLELGDSALYFCASSVGWRGGASTDTQYFGPGTRLTVL.

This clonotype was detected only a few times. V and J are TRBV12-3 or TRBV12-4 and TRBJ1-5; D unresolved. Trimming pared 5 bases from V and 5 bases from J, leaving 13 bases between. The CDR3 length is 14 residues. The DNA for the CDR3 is TGTGCCAGCAGTGCTCGGGGAAGGGATCAGCCCCAGCATTTT. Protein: CASSARGRDQPQHF.

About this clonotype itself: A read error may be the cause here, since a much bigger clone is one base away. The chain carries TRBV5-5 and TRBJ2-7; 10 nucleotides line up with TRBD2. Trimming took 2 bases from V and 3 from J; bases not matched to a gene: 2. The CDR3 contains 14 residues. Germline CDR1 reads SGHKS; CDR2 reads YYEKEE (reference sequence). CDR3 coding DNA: TGTGCCAGCAGCTTTGGGACTAGCGTCTACGAGCAGTACTTC. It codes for CASSFGTSVYEQYF. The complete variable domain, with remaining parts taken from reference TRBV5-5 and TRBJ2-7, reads DAGVTQSPTHLIKTRGQQVTLRCSPISGHKSVSWYQQVLGQGPQFIFQYYEKEERGRGNFPDRFSARQFPNYSSELNVNALLLGDSALYLCASSFGTSVYEQYFGPGTRLTVT.

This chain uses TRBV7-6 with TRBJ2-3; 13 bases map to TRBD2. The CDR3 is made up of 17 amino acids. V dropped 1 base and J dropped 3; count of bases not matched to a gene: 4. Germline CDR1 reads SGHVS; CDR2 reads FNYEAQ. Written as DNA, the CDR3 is TGTGCCAGCAGCTTAGGGACTAGCGGGAGATTTACAGATACGCAGTATTTT. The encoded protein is CASSLGTSGRFTDTQYF.

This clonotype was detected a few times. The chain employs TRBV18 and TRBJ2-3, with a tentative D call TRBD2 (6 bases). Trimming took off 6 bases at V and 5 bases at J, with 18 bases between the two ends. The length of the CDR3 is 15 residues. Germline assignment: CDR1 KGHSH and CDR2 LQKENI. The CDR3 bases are TGTGCCAGCTCCCCCGGGACCCCCGGGGGAGATACGCAGTATTTT. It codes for CASSPGTPGGDTQYF.

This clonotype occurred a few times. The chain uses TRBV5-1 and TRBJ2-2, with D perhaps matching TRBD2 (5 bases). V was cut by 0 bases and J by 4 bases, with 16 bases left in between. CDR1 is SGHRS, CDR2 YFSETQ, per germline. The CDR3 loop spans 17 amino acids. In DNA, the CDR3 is TGCGCCAGCAGCTTGGCCGGTGGGAGAGGGTTCACCGGGGAGCTGTTTTTT. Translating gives CASSLAGGRGFTGELFF.

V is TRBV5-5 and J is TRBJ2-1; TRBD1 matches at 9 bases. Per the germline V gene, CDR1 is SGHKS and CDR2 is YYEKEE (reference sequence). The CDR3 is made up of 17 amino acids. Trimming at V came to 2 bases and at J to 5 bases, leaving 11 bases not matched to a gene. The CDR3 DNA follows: TGTGCCAGCAGCTTCAAAGGGACAGGGTGGGATGACAATGAGCAGTTCTTC. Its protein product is CASSFKGTGWDDNEQFF.

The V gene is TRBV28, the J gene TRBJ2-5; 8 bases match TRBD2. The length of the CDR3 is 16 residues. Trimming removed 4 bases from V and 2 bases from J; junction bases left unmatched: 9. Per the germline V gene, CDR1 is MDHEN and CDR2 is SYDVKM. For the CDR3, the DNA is TGTGCCAGCAGTTCTACGGGACTAGGGACGCAAGAGACCCAGTACTTC. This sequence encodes CASSSTGLGTQETQYF.

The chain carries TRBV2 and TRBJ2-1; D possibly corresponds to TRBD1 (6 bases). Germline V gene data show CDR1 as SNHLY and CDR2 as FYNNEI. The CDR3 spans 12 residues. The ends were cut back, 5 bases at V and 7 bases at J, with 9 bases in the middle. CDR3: CASSRTENEQFF. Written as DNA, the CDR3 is TGTGCCAGCAGTCGGACAGAAAATGAGCAGTTCTTC.

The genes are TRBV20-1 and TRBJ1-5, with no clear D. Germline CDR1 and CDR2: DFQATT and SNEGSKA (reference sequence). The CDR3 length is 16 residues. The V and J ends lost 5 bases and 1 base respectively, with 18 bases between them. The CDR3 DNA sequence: TGCAGTGCTGACTCCCGGGGAGGGCCGAGCAATCAGCCCCAGCATTTT. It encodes CSADSRGGPSNQPQHF.

The CDR3 loop is CASRTKGLKQFF. In DNA form, the CDR3 reads TGTGCCAGCCGGACGAAAGGCCTAAAGCAGTTCTTC. The chain carries TRBV12-3 or TRBV12-4 and TRBJ2-1; D is uncertain. The CDR3 runs to 12 residues. The ends were cut back, 8 bases at V and 11 bases at J, with 16 bases in the middle.

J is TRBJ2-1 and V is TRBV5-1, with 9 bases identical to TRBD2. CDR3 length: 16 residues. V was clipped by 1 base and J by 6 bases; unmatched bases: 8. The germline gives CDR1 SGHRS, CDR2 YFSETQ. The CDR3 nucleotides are TGCGCCAGCAGCTTGAGGTCTAGCGGGATGGGCAATGAGCAGTTCTTC. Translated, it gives CASSLRSSGMGNEQFF.

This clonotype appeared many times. The CDR3 DNA reads as TGTGCCAGCAGTGCCGCCGGGGCCGTCTACAATGAGCAGTTCTTC. Translation: CASSAAGAVYNEQFF. The rearrangement joins TRBV6-1 to TRBJ2-1; D may correspond to TRBD1 or TRBD2 (5 bases each). In germline, CDR1 is MNHNS, CDR2 SASEGT. This CDR3 comprises 15 residues. With 4 bases removed from V and 3 bases from J, the gap between germline ends came to 13 bases.

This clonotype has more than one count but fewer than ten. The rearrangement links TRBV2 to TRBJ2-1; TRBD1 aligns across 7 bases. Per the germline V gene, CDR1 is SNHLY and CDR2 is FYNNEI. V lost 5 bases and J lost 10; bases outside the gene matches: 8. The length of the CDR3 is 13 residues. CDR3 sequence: CASSSTGVGEQFF. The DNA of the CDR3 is TGTGCCAGCAGTTCTACAGGGGTCGGCGAGCAGTTCTTC.

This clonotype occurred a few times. The CDR3 loop reads CASSQGPTINQPQHF. Here the CDR3 DNA reads TGCGCCAGCAGCCAAGGACCGACGATCAATCAGCCCCAGCATTTT. The chain is built from TRBV4-1 and TRBJ1-5; D remains ambiguous. Germline V gene lookup returns CDR1 MGHRA and CDR2 YSYEKL. V gave up 1 base and J gave up 3 bases, with 10 bases separating them. There are 15 residues in the CDR3.

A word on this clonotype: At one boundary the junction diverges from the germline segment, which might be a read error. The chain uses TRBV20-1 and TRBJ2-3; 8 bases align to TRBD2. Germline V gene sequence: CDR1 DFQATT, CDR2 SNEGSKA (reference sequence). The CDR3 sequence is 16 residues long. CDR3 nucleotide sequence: TGCTGTGCTAGAGTTAGCGGCGGGGGGCAGACAGATACGCAGTATTTT. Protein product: CCARVSGGGQTDTQYF.

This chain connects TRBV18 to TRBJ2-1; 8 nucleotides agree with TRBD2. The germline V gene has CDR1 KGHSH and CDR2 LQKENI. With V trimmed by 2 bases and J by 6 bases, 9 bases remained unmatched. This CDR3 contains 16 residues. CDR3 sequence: CASSPSALAGPNEQFF. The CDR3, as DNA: TGTGCCAGCTCACCATCAGCCCTAGCGGGCCCCAATGAGCAGTTCTTC.

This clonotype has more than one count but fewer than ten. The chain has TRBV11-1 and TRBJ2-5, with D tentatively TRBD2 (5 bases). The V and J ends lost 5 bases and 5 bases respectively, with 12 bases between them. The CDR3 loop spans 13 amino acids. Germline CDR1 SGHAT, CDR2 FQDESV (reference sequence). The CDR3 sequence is CASSPGESETQYF. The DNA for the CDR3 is TGTGCCAGCAGCCCCGGGGAATCGGAGACCCAGTACTTC.

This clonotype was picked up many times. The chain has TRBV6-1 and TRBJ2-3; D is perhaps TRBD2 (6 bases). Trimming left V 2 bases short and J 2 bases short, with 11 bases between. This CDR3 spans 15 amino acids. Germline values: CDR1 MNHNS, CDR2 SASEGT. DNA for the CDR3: TGTGCCAGCAGTGAAAGGGCGGGATTCACAGATACGCAGTATTTT. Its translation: CASSERAGFTDTQYF.

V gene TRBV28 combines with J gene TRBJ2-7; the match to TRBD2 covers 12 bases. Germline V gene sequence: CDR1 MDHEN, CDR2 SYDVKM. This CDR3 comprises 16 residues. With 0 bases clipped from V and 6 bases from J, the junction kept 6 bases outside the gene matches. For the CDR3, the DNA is TGTGCCAGCAGTTTATGGACTAGCGGGGGTTTCGGCGAGCAGTACTTC. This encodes CASSLWTSGGFGEQYF.

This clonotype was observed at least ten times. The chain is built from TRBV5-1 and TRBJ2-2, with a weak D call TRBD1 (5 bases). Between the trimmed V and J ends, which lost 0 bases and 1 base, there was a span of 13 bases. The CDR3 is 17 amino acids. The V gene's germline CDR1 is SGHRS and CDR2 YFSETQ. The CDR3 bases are TGCGCCAGCAGCTTGGAAACAAGGGGTCGGAACACCGGGGAGCTGTTTTTT. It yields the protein CASSLETRGRNTGELFF. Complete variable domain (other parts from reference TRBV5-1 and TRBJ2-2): KAGVTQTPRYLIKTRGQQVTLSCSPISGHRSVSWYQQTPGQGLQFLFEYFSETQRNKGNFPGRFSGRQFSNSRSEMNVSTLELGDSALYLCASSLETRGRNTGELFFGEGSRLTVL.

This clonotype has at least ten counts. In DNA form, the CDR3 reads TGCAGTGCTATCCGACGGGGCCAGGGTGAGACCCAGTACTTC. Its protein product is CSAIRRGQGETQYF. The chain joins TRBV20-1 to TRBJ2-5; D may match TRBD1 or TRBD2 (5 bases each). The V gene lost 4 bases and the J gene lost 5 bases, with 17 bases spanning the gap. The CDR3 sequence is 14 residues long. Germline assignment: CDR1 DFQATT and CDR2 SNEGSKA (reference sequence).

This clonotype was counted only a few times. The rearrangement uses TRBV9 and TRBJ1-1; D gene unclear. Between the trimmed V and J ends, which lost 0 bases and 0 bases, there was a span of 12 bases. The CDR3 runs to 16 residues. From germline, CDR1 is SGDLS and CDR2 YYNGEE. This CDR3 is CASSVGLGYMNTEAFF. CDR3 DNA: TGTGCCAGCAGCGTAGGTCTGGGGTACATGAACACTGAAGCTTTCTTT.

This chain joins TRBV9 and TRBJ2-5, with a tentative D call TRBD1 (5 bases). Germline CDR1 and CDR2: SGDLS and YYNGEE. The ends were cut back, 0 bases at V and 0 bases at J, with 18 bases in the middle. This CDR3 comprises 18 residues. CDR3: CASSVAWTPRTDQETQYF. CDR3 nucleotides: TGTGCCAGCAGCGTAGCCTGGACACCCCGGACGGACCAAGAGACCCAGTACTTC.

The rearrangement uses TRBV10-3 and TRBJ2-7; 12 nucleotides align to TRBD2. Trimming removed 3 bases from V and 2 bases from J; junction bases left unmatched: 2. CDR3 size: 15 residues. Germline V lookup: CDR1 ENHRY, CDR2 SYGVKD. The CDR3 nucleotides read TGTGCCATCAGTGACCCTAGCGGGGGGGCCTACGAGCAGTACTTC. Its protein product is CAISDPSGGAYEQYF.

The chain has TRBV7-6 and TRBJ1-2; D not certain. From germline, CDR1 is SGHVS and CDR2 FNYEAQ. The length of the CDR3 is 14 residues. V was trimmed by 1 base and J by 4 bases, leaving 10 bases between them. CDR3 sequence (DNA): TGTGCCAGCAGCTTAGGCACGGACTCCTATGGCTACACCTTC. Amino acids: CASSLGTDSYGYTF.

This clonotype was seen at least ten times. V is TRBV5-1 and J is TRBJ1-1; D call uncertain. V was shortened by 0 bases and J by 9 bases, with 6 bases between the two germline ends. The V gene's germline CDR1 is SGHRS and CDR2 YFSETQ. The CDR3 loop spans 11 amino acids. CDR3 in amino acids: CASSLAGKAFF. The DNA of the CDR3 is TGCGCCAGCAGCTTGGCCGGGAAAGCTTTCTTT.

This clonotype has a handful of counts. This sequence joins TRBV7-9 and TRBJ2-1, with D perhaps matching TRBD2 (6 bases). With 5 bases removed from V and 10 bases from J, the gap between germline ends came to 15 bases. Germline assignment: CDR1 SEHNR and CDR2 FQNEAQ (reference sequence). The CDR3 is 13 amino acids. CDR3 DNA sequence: TGTGCCAGCAGCCACCCGGGGGAGATGGAGCAGTTCTTC. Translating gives CASSHPGEMEQFF.

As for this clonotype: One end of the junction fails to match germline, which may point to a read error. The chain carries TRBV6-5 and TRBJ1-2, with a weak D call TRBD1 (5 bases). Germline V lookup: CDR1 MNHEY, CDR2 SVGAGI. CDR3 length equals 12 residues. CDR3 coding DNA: TGTGCCAGCAAGAAAAGGGGTGGTGGCTACCCCTTC. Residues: CASKKRGGGYPF.

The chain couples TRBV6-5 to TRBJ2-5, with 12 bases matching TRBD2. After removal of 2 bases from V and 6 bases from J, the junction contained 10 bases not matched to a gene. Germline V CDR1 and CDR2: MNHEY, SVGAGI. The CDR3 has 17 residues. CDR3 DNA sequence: TGTGCCAGCAGTTACACGTTGACTAGCGGGAGTTGGCAGACCCAGTACTTC. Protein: CASSYTLTSGSWQTQYF.

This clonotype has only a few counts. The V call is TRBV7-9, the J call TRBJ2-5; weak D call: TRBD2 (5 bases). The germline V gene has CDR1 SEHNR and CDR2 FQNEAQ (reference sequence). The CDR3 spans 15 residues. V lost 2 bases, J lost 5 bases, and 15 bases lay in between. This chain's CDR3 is CASSLLVGSGETQYF. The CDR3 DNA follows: TGTGCCAGCAGCTTATTAGTCGGATCGGGGGAGACCCAGTACTTC.